The clone carrying this T cell receptor beta chain was counted ten times or more. Specified time point: newly diagnosed GD, antithyroid drugs for less than 3 months. Extracted RNA from PBMCs served as the source of the TCR library. The CDR3 consists of 13 residues. Per germline, CDR1 MDHEN and CDR2 SYDVKM. V was clipped by 6 bases and J by 6 bases; unmatched bases: 6. The data derive from a study of regulatory T cells in long-lasting Graves disease. The TCR beta library used iRepertoire HTBI primers with Arm-PCR amplification of CDR3. One entry per CDR3 protein results from TCRdb running MiXCR on the multiplex PCR reads. Here the sample spans a few hundred thousand distinct CDR3 sequences, 10% to 15% being singletons. The same sample was also studied in work on T cells in Graves' hyperthyroidism and ophthalmopathy. From that paper: Calling Graves' hyperthyroidism stable meant ophthalmopathy did not progress within 18 months. The study enrolled patients aged 18 to 65 with newly diagnosed hyperthyroidism of under 2 months' duration.

This specimen was peripheral blood mononuclear cells (PBMCs), taken at new diagnosis, from a patient treated with antithyroid drugs. V is TRBV28 and J is TRBJ2-3; 7 bases match TRBD2. The TCR originated in a young woman with Graves disease. CDR3 DNA sequence: TGTGCCAGCAGGGGACTAATTTCTGATACGCAGTATTTT. Its protein is CASRGLISDTQYF.